Following are 29 T cell receptor beta chains from one sample sequenced in a study of shared clonotypes between healthy human individuals. Profiling relied on immunoSEQ multiplex PCR, and the TCRdb table lists in-frame clones only, not all of them. The sample carries 2 million to 3 million clones, over 85% recorded once. Sequenced sample: naive CD4+ T cells sorted from blood. Subset given: CD45RA+ positively selected. All receptors derive from a man younger than 35 in good health.

CDR3 coding DNA: TGTGCCAGCAGCCTGGACAGTACCTCTGGAAACACCATATATTTT. Its protein product is CASSLDSTSGNTIYF. The genes are TRBV7-2 and TRBJ1-3; perhaps TRBD1 as D (6 bases). Germline CDR1 SGHTA, CDR2 FQGNSA. The V end was cut by 5 bases, the J end by 0 bases, with 11 bases between. The CDR3 is 15 residues long.

The V gene is TRBV6-1, the J gene TRBJ2-1; tentatively, D is TRBD1 (6 bases). Germline CDR1 and CDR2: MNHNS and SASEGT. There are 14 residues in the CDR3. Between the trimmed V and J ends, which lost 6 bases and 4 bases, there was a span of 13 bases. CDR3 loop: CASSLRGGYNEQFF. For the CDR3, the DNA is TGTGCCAGCAGCCTTAGAGGGGGATACAATGAGCAGTTCTTC.

The chain employs TRBV5-1 and TRBJ2-7; D possibly corresponds to TRBD2 (6 bases). CDR1 is SGHRS and CDR2 is YFSETQ in the germline V gene. CDR3 length: 13 amino acids. V lost 4 bases to trimming and J lost 2 bases, with 10 bases between them. CDR3 loop: CASSRENTYEQYF. The CDR3 DNA sequence: TGCGCCAGCAGCCGGGAGAACACCTACGAGCAGTACTTC.

The DNA of the CDR3 is TGTGCCAGCAGCTATGGACTAGCGGGGGGGCTCATGGAGACCCAGTACTTC. Protein: CASSYGLAGGLMETQYF. This chain connects TRBV7-6 to TRBJ2-5; 15 nucleotides align to TRBD2. The germline gives CDR1 SGHVS, CDR2 FNYEAQ. The CDR3 totals 17 residues. V was clipped by 4 bases and J by 5 bases; unmatched bases: 8.

V is TRBV7-3 and J is TRBJ1-2; no clear D. The CDR3 length is 17 residues. Trimming shortened V by 2 bases and J by 5 bases, and 21 bases separated the two germline ends. Germline V gives CDR1 SGHTA, CDR2 FQGTGA. The CDR3 is CASSLGPGSGPAYGYTF. Here the CDR3 DNA reads TGTGCCAGCAGCTTAGGTCCCGGGTCAGGACCTGCTTATGGCTACACCTTC.

This clone was observed once. The chain couples TRBV9 to TRBJ2-1; 14 nucleotides align to TRBD2. The V gene end was trimmed by 4 bases and the J gene end by 4 bases; junction bases not matched to a gene: 7. Germline V lookup: CDR1 SGDLS, CDR2 YYNGEE. This CDR3 comprises 17 residues. The CDR3 DNA follows: TGTGCCAGCAGCCCCGGGACTAGCGGGAGTGGGTACAATGAGCAGTTCTTC. It codes for CASSPGTSGSGYNEQFF.

The genes are TRBV20-1 and TRBJ2-7; no firm D call. CDR3 length: 11 residues. Trimming left V 1 base short and J 9 bases short, with 10 bases between. The germline CDR1 and CDR2 sequences are DFQATT and SNEGSKA (reference sequence). The CDR3, as DNA: TGCAGTGCTAGAGTCGAAAACTCGCAGTACTTC. The encoded protein is CSARVENSQYF.

The CDR3 loop reads CASSSRGSPDTQYF. As DNA, the CDR3 is TGTGCCAGCAGCTCCCGGGGGAGCCCAGATACGCAGTATTTT. The V gene is TRBV7-3, the J gene TRBJ2-3; the D gene is possibly TRBD2 (6 bases). The CDR3 is made up of 14 amino acids. Trimming removed 4 bases at V and 4 bases at J, with 12 bases between. Germline CDR1 is SGHTA and CDR2 is FQGTGA.

The chain carries TRBV2 and TRBJ2-7; D gene uncertain. This CDR3 comprises 11 residues. Germline lookup yields CDR1 SNHLY and CDR2 FYNNEI. V lost 1 base and J 6 bases, leaving 4 bases between the germline ends. This chain's CDR3 is CASSEGIEQYF. Here the CDR3 DNA reads TGTGCCAGCAGTGAAGGTATCGAGCAGTACTTC.

This chain uses TRBV19 with TRBJ2-2, with a weak D call TRBD1 (6 bases). CDR1 is LNHDA and CDR2 is SQIVND in the germline V gene (reference sequence). V gave up 3 bases and J gave up 6 bases, with 20 bases separating them. The CDR3 covers 17 residues. The CDR3 region is CASSMGAQGELAGELFF. The CDR3 region has the DNA TGTGCCAGTAGTATGGGCGCACAGGGCGAATTGGCCGGGGAGCTGTTTTTT. Filled out from reference TRBV19 and TRBJ2-2, the complete variable domain reads DGGITQSPKYLFRKEGQNVTLSCEQNLNHDAMYWYRQDPGQGLRLIYYSQIVNDFQKGDIAEGYSVSREKKESFPLTVTSAQKNPTAFYLCASSMGAQGELAGELFFGEGSRLTVL.

The chain uses TRBV14 and TRBJ2-3, with 10 positions matching TRBD2. The ends lost 4 bases at V and 0 bases at J; junction bases unmatched: 1. This CDR3 is 15 amino acids long. The germline gives CDR1 SGHDN, CDR2 FVKESK. For the CDR3, the DNA is TGTGCCAGCAGCCCGACTAGCGGGAGCACAGATACGCAGTATTTT. Translation: CASSPTSGSTDTQYF.

The rearrangement links TRBV5-4 to TRBJ2-5, with D perhaps given as TRBD1 or TRBD2 (6 bases each). There are 15 residues in the CDR3. V was shortened by 0 bases and J by 5 bases, with 14 bases between the two germline ends. Germline V gene data show CDR1 as SGHNT and CDR2 as YYREEE (reference sequence). The DNA for the CDR3 is TGTGCCAGCAGCTTGGATCAGGGGAGGACGGAGACCCAGTACTTC. Translating it yields CASSLDQGRTETQYF. Variable domain in full (rest from reference TRBV5-4 and TRBJ2-5): ETGVTQSPTHLIKTRGQQVTLRCSSQSGHNTVSWYQQALGQGPQFIFQYYREEENGRGNFPPRFSGLQFPNYSSELNVNALELDDSALYLCASSLDQGRTETQYFGPGTRLLVL.

V is TRBV28 and J is TRBJ1-3; D unresolved. Germline values: CDR1 MDHEN, CDR2 SYDVKM. Between the trimmed V and J ends, which lost 5 bases and 9 bases, there was a span of 23 bases. This CDR3 is built from 16 residues. In DNA form, the CDR3 reads TGTGCCAGCAGTGAGGTTGGGGTTGGCAGGCCCTTCACCATATATTTT. This gives the protein CASSEVGVGRPFTIYF. Using reference TRBV28 and TRBJ1-3 for the parts outside the CDR3, the full variable domain is DVKVTQSSRYLVKRTGEKVFLECVQDMDHENMFWYRQDPGLGLRLIYFSYDVKMKEKGDIPEGYSVSREKKERFSLILESASTNQTSMYLCASSEVGVGRPFTIYFGEGSWLTVV.

The rearrangement joins TRBV4-1 to TRBJ2-3; no reliable D call. Trimming took 0 bases from V and 14 from J, leaving 21 bases between them. Germline V lookup: CDR1 MGHRA, CDR2 YSYEKL. The CDR3 runs 15 residues. The CDR3 DNA is TGCGCCAGCAGCCAAGAGGGCAGCGCGGTTCTTTCTAGGTATTTT. Translated: CASSQEGSAVLSRYF.

This rearrangement joins TRBV5-6 to TRBJ1-1; D is perhaps TRBD1 (6 bases). V lost 0 bases and J lost 4, with 10 bases in between. The CDR3 spans 14 residues. The germline V gene has CDR1 SGHDT and CDR2 YYEEEE. CDR3 in amino acids: CASSLGGPGTEAFF. As DNA, the CDR3 is TGTGCCAGCAGCTTGGGGGGGCCGGGCACTGAAGCTTTCTTT.

In this sample, this clone turned up once. For the CDR3, the DNA is TGTGCCAGCAGTACCACCCGATTCACAGATACGCAGTATTTT. This codes for CASSTTRFTDTQYF. V and J are TRBV28 and TRBJ2-3; no definite D call. V lost 5 bases and J 2 bases, leaving 11 bases between the germline ends. The germline V gene has CDR1 MDHEN and CDR2 SYDVKM. This CDR3 is built from 14 residues.

V is TRBV5-4 and J is TRBJ2-2, with no clear D. This CDR3 region has 13 residues. Germline CDR1 reads SGHNT; CDR2 reads YYREEE (reference sequence). The V and J ends lost 7 bases and 2 bases respectively, with 9 bases between them. CDR3 DNA: TGTGCCAGCCCGGCCAACAACACCGGGGAGCTGTTTTTT. Its protein is CASPANNTGELFF.

The chain uses TRBV4-1 and TRBJ2-7, with 7 bases fitting TRBD1. The CDR3 extends over 16 amino acids. Unmatched junction bases numbered 9, after V lost 4 bases and J lost 0 bases. CDR1 MGHRA and CDR2 YSYEKL come from the germline V gene. The CDR3 DNA sequence: TGCGCCAGCAGCCGGTCGGGACAGACCACCTCCTACGAGCAGTACTTC. Translated: CASSRSGQTTSYEQYF.

This chain uses TRBV19 with TRBJ2-3; possible D gene TRBD1, 6 bases. The CDR3 extends over 17 amino acids. V lost 7 bases, J lost 5 bases, and 25 bases lay in between. Looked up from germline, CDR1 is LNHDA and CDR2 is SQIVND (reference sequence). CDR3 residues: CASNPYPPGRGEDTQYF. In DNA form, the CDR3 reads TGTGCCAGTAACCCTTACCCCCCAGGCAGGGGAGAAGATACGCAGTATTTT.

About this clone: This CDR3 is also generated by other DNA sequences in the sample. This chain uses TRBV7-9 with TRBJ1-1; possible D gene TRBD1, 6 bases. Germline loops: CDR1 SEHNR, CDR2 FQNEAQ (reference sequence). The CDR3 contains 13 residues. Trimming took off 5 bases at V and 1 base at J, with 8 bases between the two ends. The CDR3 bases are TGTGCCAGCAGCGTACAGGGGAACACTGAAGCTTTCTTT. The encoded protein is CASSVQGNTEAFF.

The V call is TRBV10-3, the J call TRBJ2-7, with D perhaps TRBD1 or TRBD2 (5 bases each). Germline loops: CDR1 ENHRY, CDR2 SYGVKD. The V and J ends lost 0 bases and 3 bases respectively, with 9 bases between them. This CDR3 is built from 14 residues. This chain's CDR3 is CAISESLGVYEQYF. The CDR3 region has the DNA TGTGCCATCAGTGAGTCCCTGGGGGTCTACGAGCAGTACTTC.

The V gene is TRBV18, the J gene TRBJ2-6; either TRBD1 or TRBD2 may supply D (6 bases each). V lost 0 bases and J lost 4, with 16 bases in between. Germline loops: CDR1 KGHSH, CDR2 LQKENI. The CDR3 totals 18 residues. Written as DNA, the CDR3 is TGTGCCAGCTCACCACCCGGGGGCTCCATTAAAGGGGCCAACGTCCTGACTTTC. Its protein is CASSPPGGSIKGANVLTF.

This chain uses TRBV6-1 with TRBJ2-7; 7 bases map to TRBD1. The CDR3 runs 14 residues. V was clipped by 4 bases and J by 3 bases; unmatched bases: 6. CDR1 and CDR2 (germline): MNHNS, SASEGT. CDR3 region: CASSARGTDYEQYF. Written as DNA, the CDR3 is TGTGCCAGCAGTGCAAGAGGGACAGACTACGAGCAGTACTTC.

J is TRBJ2-7 and V is TRBV5-1; 9 nucleotides line up with TRBD1. Germline-derived CDR1 and CDR2 are SGHRS and YFSETQ. The CDR3 has 16 amino acids. V lost 4 bases, J lost 3 bases, and 11 bases stayed unmatched. For the CDR3, the DNA is TGCGCCAGCAGCCATAAACTACAGGGGGCGTTCTACGAGCAGTACTTC. This gives the protein CASSHKLQGAFYEQYF.

The chain's CDR3 is CAIGAGGRETQYF. CDR3 in DNA: TGTGCCATCGGGGCGGGAGGCCGGGAGACCCAGTACTTC. The chain has TRBV10-3 and TRBJ2-5; 8 bases map to TRBD2. The V and J ends lost 8 bases and 5 bases, in that order; junction bases with no gene match: 7. The CDR3 totals 13 residues. Germline V gene data show CDR1 as ENHRY and CDR2 as SYGVKD.

CDR3 DNA sequence: TGTGCCAGCAGTGTCGGGACAGGGGGCTTATACGAGCAGTACTTC. This codes for CASSVGTGGLYEQYF. The chain couples TRBV6-1 to TRBJ2-7, with 12 bases identical to TRBD1. The CDR3 is 15 amino acids. Germline lookup yields CDR1 MNHNS and CDR2 SASEGT. V lost 4 bases and J lost 4; bases outside the gene matches: 5.

This clone was observed once. The V and J genes are TRBV6-5 and TRBJ2-1, with D possibly matching TRBD1 (5 bases). Per germline, CDR1 MNHEY and CDR2 SVGAGI. Trimming left V 6 bases short and J 7 bases short, with 13 bases between. CDR3 length equals 13 residues. The CDR3 region is CASRTTETNEQFF. The CDR3 DNA follows: TGTGCCAGCAGGACGACAGAGACGAATGAGCAGTTCTTC.

Here the CDR3 DNA reads TGTGCCAGCAGAATAGCGGGAGCACCCTACGAGCAGTACTTC. The encoded protein is CASRIAGAPYEQYF. This rearrangement joins TRBV5-4 to TRBJ2-7; 9 bases agree with TRBD2. V trimming: 5 bases; J trimming: 2 bases; junction bases outside the gene matches: 5. Germline V lookup: CDR1 SGHNT, CDR2 YYREEE (reference sequence). The CDR3 runs 14 residues. Drawing the rest from reference TRBV5-4 and TRBJ2-7, the complete variable domain is ETGVTQSPTHLIKTRGQQVTLRCSSQSGHNTVSWYQQALGQGPQFIFQYYREEENGRGNFPPRFSGLQFPNYSSELNVNALELDDSALYLCASRIAGAPYEQYFGPGTRLTVT.

This clone was counted a few times. The same CDR3 also results from other DNA sequences found in this sample. V is TRBV5-1 and J is TRBJ2-7; D remains ambiguous. Germline CDR1 SGHRS, CDR2 YFSETQ. The V end lost 1 base, the J end lost 1 base, and 3 bases lay between the germline ends. The CDR3 spans 12 residues. The CDR3 bases are TGCGCCAGCAGCTTGAGTTCCTACGAGCAGTACTTC. It is translated as CASSLSSYEQYF.